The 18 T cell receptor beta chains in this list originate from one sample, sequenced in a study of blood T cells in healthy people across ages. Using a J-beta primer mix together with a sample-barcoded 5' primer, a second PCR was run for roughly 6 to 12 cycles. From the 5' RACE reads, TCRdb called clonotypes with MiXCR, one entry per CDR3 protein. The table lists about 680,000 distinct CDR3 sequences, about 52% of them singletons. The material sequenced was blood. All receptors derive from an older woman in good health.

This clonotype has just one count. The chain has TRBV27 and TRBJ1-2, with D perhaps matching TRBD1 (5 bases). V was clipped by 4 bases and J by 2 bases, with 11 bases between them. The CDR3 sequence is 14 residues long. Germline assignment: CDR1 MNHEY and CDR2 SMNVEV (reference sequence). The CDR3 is CASSSNRDNYGYTF. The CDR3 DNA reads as TGTGCCAGCAGTTCAAACCGGGACAACTATGGCTACACCTTC.

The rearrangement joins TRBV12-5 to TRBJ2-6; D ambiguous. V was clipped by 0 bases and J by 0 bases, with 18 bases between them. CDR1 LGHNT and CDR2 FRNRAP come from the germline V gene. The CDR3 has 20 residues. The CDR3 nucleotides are TGTGCTAGTGGTTTGGTAGGGAAGTCTTCGGCGAACTCTGGGGCCAACGTCCTGACTTTC. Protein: CASGLVGKSSANSGANVLTF.

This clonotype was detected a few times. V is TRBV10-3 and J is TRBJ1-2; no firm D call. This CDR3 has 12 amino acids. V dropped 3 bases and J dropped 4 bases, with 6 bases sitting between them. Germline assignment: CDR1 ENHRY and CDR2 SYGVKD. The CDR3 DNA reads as TGTGCCATCAGTGATTCAGGCTATGGCTACACCTTC. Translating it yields CAISDSGYGYTF.

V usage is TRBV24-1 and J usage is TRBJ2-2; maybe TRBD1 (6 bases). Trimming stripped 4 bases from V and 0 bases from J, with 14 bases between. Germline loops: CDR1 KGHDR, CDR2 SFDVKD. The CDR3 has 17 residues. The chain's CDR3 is CATSDNRAGPNTGELFF. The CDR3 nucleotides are TGTGCCACCAGTGACAACAGGGCAGGCCCGAACACCGGGGAGCTGTTTTTT.

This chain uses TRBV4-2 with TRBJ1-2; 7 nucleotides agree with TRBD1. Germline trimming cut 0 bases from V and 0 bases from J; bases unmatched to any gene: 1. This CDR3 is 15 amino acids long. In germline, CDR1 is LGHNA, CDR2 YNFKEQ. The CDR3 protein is CASSQDGTANYGYTF. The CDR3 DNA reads TGTGCCAGCAGCCAAGATGGGACAGCTAACTATGGCTACACCTTC.

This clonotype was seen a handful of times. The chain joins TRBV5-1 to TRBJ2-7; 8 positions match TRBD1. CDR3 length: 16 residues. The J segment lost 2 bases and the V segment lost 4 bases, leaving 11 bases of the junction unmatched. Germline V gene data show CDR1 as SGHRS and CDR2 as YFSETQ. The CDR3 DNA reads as TGCGCCAGCAGCCCCCTGATGGACAGGGCCCCCTACGAGCAGTACTTC. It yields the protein CASSPLMDRAPYEQYF.

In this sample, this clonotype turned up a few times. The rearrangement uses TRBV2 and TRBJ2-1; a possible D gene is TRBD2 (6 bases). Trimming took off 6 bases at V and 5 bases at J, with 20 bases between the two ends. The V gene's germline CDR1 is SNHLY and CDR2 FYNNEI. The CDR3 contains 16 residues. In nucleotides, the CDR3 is TGTGCCAGCAGGGAACCGGGGGAGAGACGGAACAATGAGCAGTTCTTC. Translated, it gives CASREPGERRNNEQFF.

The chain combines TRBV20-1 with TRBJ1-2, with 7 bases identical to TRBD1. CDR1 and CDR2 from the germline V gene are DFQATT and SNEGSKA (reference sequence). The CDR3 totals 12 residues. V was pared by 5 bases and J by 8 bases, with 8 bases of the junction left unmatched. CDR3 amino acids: CSAARQGWGYTF. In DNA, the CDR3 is TGCAGTGCTGCCCGACAGGGTTGGGGCTACACCTTC.

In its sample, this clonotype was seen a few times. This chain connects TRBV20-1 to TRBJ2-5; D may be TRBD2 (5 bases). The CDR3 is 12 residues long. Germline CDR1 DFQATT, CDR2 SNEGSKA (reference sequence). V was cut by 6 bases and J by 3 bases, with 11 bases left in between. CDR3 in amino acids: CSALGSEETQYF. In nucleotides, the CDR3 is TGCAGTGCCCTAGGGAGTGAAGAGACCCAGTACTTC.

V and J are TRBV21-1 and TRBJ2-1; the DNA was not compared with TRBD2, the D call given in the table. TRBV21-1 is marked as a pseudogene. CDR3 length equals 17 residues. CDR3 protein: CASSNTASSGNADEQFF. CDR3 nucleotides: TGTGCCAGCAGCAACACCGCCTCTAGCGGGAACGCCGATGAGCAGTTCTTC.

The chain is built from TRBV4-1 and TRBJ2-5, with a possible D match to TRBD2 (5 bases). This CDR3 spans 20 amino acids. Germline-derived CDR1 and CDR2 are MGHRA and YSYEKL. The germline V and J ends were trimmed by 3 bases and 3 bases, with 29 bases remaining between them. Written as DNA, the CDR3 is TGCGCCAGCAGCCATATGACGGGATCCGGCGATGGTTTGGTGGAAGAGACCCAGTACTTC. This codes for CASSHMTGSGDGLVEETQYF.

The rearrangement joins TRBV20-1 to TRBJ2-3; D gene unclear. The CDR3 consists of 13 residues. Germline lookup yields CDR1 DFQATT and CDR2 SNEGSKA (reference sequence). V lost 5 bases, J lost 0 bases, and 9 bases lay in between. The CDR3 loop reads CSAPDDSTDTQYF. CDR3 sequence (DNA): TGCAGTGCTCCCGACGACAGCACAGATACGCAGTATTTT.

As DNA, the CDR3 is TGCGCCAGCAGCCGGAACCTCGCGGGGGCAGTCTATGGCTACACCTTC. Protein: CASSRNLAGAVYGYTF. The chain employs TRBV4-3 and TRBJ1-2; D is perhaps TRBD1 (6 bases). Trimming took 4 bases from V and 4 from J, leaving 19 bases between them. The CDR3 runs 16 residues. Per the germline V gene, CDR1 is LGHNA and CDR2 is YSLEER.

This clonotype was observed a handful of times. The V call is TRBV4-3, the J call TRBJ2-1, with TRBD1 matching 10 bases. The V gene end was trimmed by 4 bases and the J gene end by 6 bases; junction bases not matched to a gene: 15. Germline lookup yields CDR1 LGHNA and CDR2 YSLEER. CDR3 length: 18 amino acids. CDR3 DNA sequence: TGCGCCAGCAGCCGTCGACAGGGGGCCAAGCGGGAAGGCAATGAGCAGTTCTTC. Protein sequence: CASSRRQGAKREGNEQFF.

The CDR3 here is CSVEERPSYEQYF. CDR3 DNA sequence: TGCAGCGTTGAGGAGAGACCTTCCTACGAGCAGTACTTC. The chain links TRBV29-1 to TRBJ2-4, with D uncertain. Gene TRBJ2-7 matches the end of the DNA better, so the J call may be wrong. The CDR3 sequence is 13 residues long. CDR1 is SQVTM, CDR2 ANQGSEA, per germline.

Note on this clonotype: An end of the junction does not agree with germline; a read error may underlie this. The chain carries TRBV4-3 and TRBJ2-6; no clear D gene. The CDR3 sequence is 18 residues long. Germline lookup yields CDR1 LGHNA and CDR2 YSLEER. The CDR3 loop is CASSQEGTKVSEANVLTF. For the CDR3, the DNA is TGCGCCAGCAGCCAAGAGGGCACTAAGGTCTCTGAGGCCAACGTCCTGACTTTC.

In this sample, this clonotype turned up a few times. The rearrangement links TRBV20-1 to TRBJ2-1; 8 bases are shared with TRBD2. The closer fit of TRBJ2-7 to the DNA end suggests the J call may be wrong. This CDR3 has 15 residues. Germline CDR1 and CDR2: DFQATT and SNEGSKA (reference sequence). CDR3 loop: CSARDDPAGDNEQYF. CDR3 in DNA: TGCAGTGCTAGAGATGACCCAGCGGGGGACAATGAGCAGTACTTC.

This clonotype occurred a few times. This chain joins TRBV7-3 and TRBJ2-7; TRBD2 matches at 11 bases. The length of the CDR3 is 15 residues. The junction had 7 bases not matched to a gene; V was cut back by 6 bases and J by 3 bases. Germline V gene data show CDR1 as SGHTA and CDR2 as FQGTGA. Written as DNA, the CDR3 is TGTGCCAGCAGATTCCGACTAGCGGGAAGCTACGAGCAGTACTTC. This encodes CASRFRLAGSYEQYF.